This TCR beta chain stems from a study of blood T cell repertoires in COVID-19. Study overall: Spain, Italy and the United States supplied samples that represented acute and convalescent COVID-19.

This CDR3 has 14 residues. V lost 2 bases and J lost 5; bases outside the gene matches: 5. The germline V gene encodes CDR1 MNHEY and CDR2 SVGAGI. Authors' data handling: For nucleated cells, counts were estimated from reference gene primer amplification. The table came from immunoSEQ multiplex PCR; TCRdb's copy has only in-frame clones and leaves some out. V, J and clone size reflect that table, while D and trimming were determined from the DNA. Among roughly 200,000 clones listed, 75% to 90% were seen once. Cohort allocation depended upon clinical history that participants reported. Cohort 3 donors counted as recovered after two negative PCRs, clearance, or resolved symptoms.

The sequencing sample was made of PBMCs or T cells enriched from blood (not recorded which). The receptor was derived from a man between 35 and 55 years old who had recovered from COVID-19. The rearrangement joins TRBV6-5 to TRBJ1-2, with 7 bases identical to TRBD1. CDR3 DNA sequence: TGTGCCAGCAGTTACGTGACAGGGAGTTATGGCTACACCTTC. It codes for CASSYVTGSYGYTF.